Presented here are 30 T cell receptor beta chains from one specimen sequenced in a study of cytomegalovirus exposure and HLA in healthy donors. PCR was performed using 60 Vbeta and 13 Jbeta primers. Sequenced by immunoSEQ multiplex PCR; TCRdb stores in-frame clones only, minus some. Altogether about 120,000 clones are present, 15% to 20% being singletons, with the ten largest covering approximately 2.9%. Source material: PBMCs. The receptors were gathered from a female donor in good health and CMV-seropositive.

This clone has just a few counts. The rearrangement links TRBV5-6 to TRBJ2-3; TRBD2 matches 13 bases. The germline V gene encodes CDR1 SGHDT and CDR2 YYEEEE. V gave up 3 bases and J gave up 3 bases; unmatched junction bases: 7. The CDR3 is 17 residues long. CDR3 amino acids: CASSSGTSGKVTDTQYF. CDR3 DNA: TGTGCCAGCAGCTCAGGGACTAGCGGGAAAGTAACAGATACGCAGTATTTT.

The chain uses TRBV19 and TRBJ2-4; 7 nucleotides align to TRBD1. The trim removed 8 bases at V and 11 bases at J, leaving 15 bases unmatched. CDR3 length equals 14 residues. CDR1 is LNHDA and CDR2 is SQIVND in the germline V gene (reference sequence). The CDR3 DNA reads as TGTGCCAGTGGAGTAATGGGACAGTCCGAAGTTCAGTACTTC. As protein: CASGVMGQSEVQYF.

V usage is TRBV15 and J usage is TRBJ1-5, with 9 nucleotides matching TRBD1. The germline CDR1 and CDR2 sequences are LNHNV and YYDKDF (reference sequence). This CDR3 contains 16 residues. The V gene end was trimmed by 9 bases and the J gene end by 2 bases; junction bases not matched to a gene: 11. The CDR3 is CATRDRVFSGNQPQHF. CDR3 DNA sequence: TGTGCCACACGGGACAGGGTTTTTTCGGGCAATCAGCCCCAGCATTTT.

The sample holds a few counts of this clone. The rearrangement joins TRBV6-6 to TRBJ1-5; a possible D gene is TRBD1 (6 bases). Trimming pared 6 bases from V and 4 bases from J, leaving 16 bases between. Germline V CDR1 and CDR2: MNHNY, SVGAGI (reference sequence). The CDR3 has 15 amino acids. CDR3 bases: TGTGCCAGCAGCAACCGAGGACAGCAAAATCAGCCCCAGCATTTT. It yields the protein CASSNRGQQNQPQHF.

The chain uses TRBV29-1 and TRBJ2-1, with a possible D match to TRBD2 (5 bases). The CDR3 consists of 14 residues. The V gene's germline CDR1 is SQVTM and CDR2 ANQGSEA. Trimming cost V 4 bases and J 4 bases, with 14 bases left between them. The CDR3 sequence: CSVAEVLEYNEQFF. The CDR3 DNA sequence: TGCAGCGTTGCCGAGGTACTAGAATACAATGAGCAGTTCTTC.

This clone occurred a few times. This chain uses TRBV13 with TRBJ2-1; 12 nucleotides match TRBD2. The germline CDR1 and CDR2 sequences are PRHDT and FYEKMQ (reference sequence). With 5 bases clipped from V and 8 bases from J, the junction kept 10 bases outside the gene matches. The CDR3 has 16 amino acids. Here the CDR3 reads CASSLTSGGPGDEQFF. CDR3 nucleotide sequence: TGTGCCAGCAGCCTCACTAGCGGGGGGCCGGGGGATGAGCAGTTCTTC.

The chain couples TRBV6-1 to TRBJ2-5; unclear D gene. The germline V gene has CDR1 MNHNS and CDR2 SASEGT. There are 12 residues in the CDR3. Trimming pared 7 bases from V and 1 base from J, leaving 7 bases between. The CDR3 DNA is TGTGCCAGCATATTTCGCCAAGAGACCCAGTACTTC. Translation gives CASIFRQETQYF.

The chain has TRBV2 and TRBJ1-5, with D tentatively TRBD1 (6 bases). V lost 6 bases and J 5 bases, leaving 14 bases between the germline ends. Germline CDR1 is SNHLY and CDR2 is FYNNEI. This CDR3 comprises 14 residues. The CDR3 here is CASSDSGEDQPQHF. For the CDR3, the DNA is TGTGCCAGCAGCGACTCAGGGGAAGATCAGCCCCAGCATTTT.

V usage is TRBV7-9 and J usage is TRBJ1-1; 7 bases agree with TRBD1. The CDR3 is 14 residues long. Germline loops: CDR1 SEHNR, CDR2 FQNEAQ (reference sequence). The ends lost 4 bases at V and 4 bases at J; junction bases unmatched: 6. CDR3 sequence reads: CASSYLTGTTEAFF. CDR3 coding DNA: TGTGCCAGCAGCTATTTGACAGGGACCACTGAAGCTTTCTTT.

The chain couples TRBV30 to TRBJ2-7, with 7 nucleotides matching TRBD1. This CDR3 is 12 amino acids long. CDR1 GTSNPN and CDR2 SVGIG come from the germline V gene (reference sequence). Trimming took 3 bases from V and 3 from J; bases not matched to a gene: 2. For the CDR3, the DNA is TGTGCCTGGAGCGACAGGGTCTACGAGCAGTACTTC. This encodes CAWSDRVYEQYF.

This clone has just a few counts. This rearrangement joins TRBV5-1 to TRBJ2-1; 7 bases match TRBD2. In germline, CDR1 is SGHRS, CDR2 YFSETQ. The CDR3 is 15 residues long. V shed 1 base and J 1 base; nucleotides not matched to a gene: 2. CDR3 amino acids: CASSLPGGSYNEQFF. Here the CDR3 DNA reads TGCGCCAGCAGCTTGCCGGGGGGTTCCTACAATGAGCAGTTCTTC.

CDR3 DNA: TGTGCCAGCAGCTCATCCGACAGGGGGCCCCACGAGCAGTACTTC. It encodes CASSSSDRGPHEQYF. The rearrangement links TRBV5-4 to TRBJ2-7, with 10 bases matching TRBD1. The trim removed 3 bases at V and 5 bases at J, leaving 8 bases unmatched. This CDR3 comprises 15 residues. Germline V gene data show CDR1 as SGHNT and CDR2 as YYREEE (reference sequence).

The chain carries TRBV4-2 and TRBJ1-1; 7 bases are a match to TRBD1. Germline-derived CDR1 and CDR2 are LGHNA and YNFKEQ. This CDR3 spans 15 amino acids. J gave up 5 bases and V 0 bases, and 6 bases lay outside the gene matches. The CDR3 bases are TGTGCCAGCAGCCAAGAGGGACAGTTTGAGACTGAAGCTTTCTTT. This gives the protein CASSQEGQFETEAFF.

In its sample, this clone was seen a few times. This chain joins TRBV9 and TRBJ2-7, with 8 bases aligning to TRBD2. The CDR3 has 12 residues. Germline V gene sequence: CDR1 SGDLS, CDR2 YYNGEE. The J segment lost 7 bases and the V segment lost 6 bases, leaving 6 bases of the junction unmatched. In nucleotides, the CDR3 is TGTGCCAGCAATAGCGGGACGGGTGAGCAGTACTTC. This sequence encodes CASNSGTGEQYF. Full variable domain (rest looked up from reference TRBV9 and TRBJ2-7): DSGVTQTPKHLITATGQRVTLRCSPRSGDLSVYWYQQSLDQGLQFLIQYYNGEERAKGNILERFSAQQFPDLHSELNLSSLELGDSALYFCASNSGTGEQYFGPGTRLTVT.

This clone was counted a few times. V and J are TRBV4-3 and TRBJ1-4; 7 bases align to TRBD1. Germline CDR1 LGHNA, CDR2 YSLEER. The ends lost 4 bases at V and 8 bases at J; junction bases unmatched: 10. The length of the CDR3 is 15 residues. The CDR3 DNA is TGCGCCAGCAGCCCCCGGACAGGTATAATGGAAAAACTGTTTTTT. Its protein product is CASSPRTGIMEKLFF.

This clone came up a few times. The gene calls are TRBV4-2 and TRBJ1-1; D is possibly TRBD1 (5 bases). CDR3 length: 14 residues. Trimming took off 9 bases at V and 5 bases at J, with 19 bases between the two ends. Germline CDR1 and CDR2: LGHNA and YNFKEQ. CDR3 protein: CASLGDAVGTEAFF. The CDR3 DNA reads as TGTGCCAGTTTAGGGGATGCGGTGGGGACTGAAGCTTTCTTT.

This clone was seen a few times. The rearrangement uses TRBV12-5 and TRBJ1-1, with D maybe TRBD1 (6 bases). Per the germline V gene, CDR1 is LGHNT and CDR2 is FRNRAP. V gave up 6 bases and J gave up 4 bases, with 12 bases separating them. The CDR3 has 13 amino acids. CDR3 DNA sequence: TGTGCTAGTGGGCAGGGGATTGGCACTGAAGCTTTCTTT. Its protein is CASGQGIGTEAFF.

This clone was detected a few times. This chain joins TRBV7-2 and TRBJ2-2; 11 nucleotides agree with TRBD2. With V trimmed by 1 base and J by 5 bases, 9 bases remained unmatched. Germline values: CDR1 SGHTA, CDR2 FQGNSA. There are 18 residues in the CDR3. CDR3 residues: CASSLEPLAGGPTGELFF. CDR3 DNA sequence: TGTGCCAGCAGCTTAGAGCCCCTAGCGGGGGGACCGACCGGGGAGCTGTTTTTT.

This chain connects TRBV10-1 to TRBJ1-5; 10 bases are a match to TRBD1. The CDR3 spans 14 residues. Unmatched junction bases numbered 1, after V lost 4 bases and J lost 4 bases. Germline lookup yields CDR1 WNHNN and CDR2 SYGVQD (reference sequence). The CDR3 sequence is CASSGTGGNQPQHF. In nucleotides, the CDR3 is TGCGCCAGCAGTGGGACAGGGGGAAATCAGCCCCAGCATTTT.

There are a few counts of this clone. The chain has TRBV5-6 and TRBJ1-1; no definite D call. V lost 1 base and J lost 0, with 7 bases in between. Germline values: CDR1 SGHDT, CDR2 YYEEEE. The CDR3 is 14 residues long. The CDR3 spells CASSLFAVNTEAFF. In DNA form, the CDR3 reads TGTGCCAGCAGCTTGTTCGCAGTGAACACTGAAGCTTTCTTT.

The genes are TRBV7-8 and TRBJ2-7; possible D gene TRBD2, 7 bases. The V gene lost 1 base and the J gene lost 3 bases, with 16 bases spanning the gap. The CDR3 covers 16 residues. The germline gives CDR1 SGHVS, CDR2 FQNEAQ. CDR3 region: CASSLGEGRGVYEQYF. CDR3 sequence (DNA): TGTGCCAGCAGCTTAGGAGAGGGGAGGGGGGTCTACGAGCAGTACTTC. The full variable domain, rest sourced from reference TRBV7-8 and TRBJ2-7, is GAGVSQSPRYKVAKRGQDVALRCDPISGHVSLFWYQQALGQGPEFLTYFQNEAQLDKSGLPSDRFFAERPEGSVSTLKIQRTQQEDSAVYLCASSLGEGRGVYEQYFGPGTRLTVT.

This clone has more than one count but fewer than ten. This rearrangement joins TRBV19 to TRBJ2-1, with TRBD2 matching over 12 bases. Germline V gene data show CDR1 as LNHDA and CDR2 as SQIVND (reference sequence). The CDR3 contains 15 residues. The junction had 6 bases not matched to a gene; V was cut back by 6 bases and J by 6 bases. CDR3 DNA sequence: TGTGCCAGTAGCAAAACTAGCGGGAGGTCCAATGAGCAGTTCTTC. Translation gives CASSKTSGRSNEQFF.

The chain couples TRBV29-1 to TRBJ1-3, with 7 bases matching TRBD1. Germline CDR1 and CDR2: SQVTM and ANQGSEA. CDR3 length: 15 amino acids. Trimming took 4 bases from V and 0 from J; bases not matched to a gene: 6. The CDR3, as DNA: TGCAGCGTTGTACAGGGGACGAACTCTGGAAACACCATATATTTT. It is translated as CSVVQGTNSGNTIYF.

V and J are TRBV19 and TRBJ1-1; no clear D gene. Deletions cut 7 bases from V and 3 bases from J, with 12 bases between. Per the germline V gene, CDR1 is LNHDA and CDR2 is SQIVND (reference sequence). This CDR3 is 13 amino acids long. DNA for the CDR3: TGTGCCAGTAAACTGGGAGTGTACACTGAAGCTTTCTTT. It encodes CASKLGVYTEAFF.

This clone was counted only a few times. The chain combines TRBV6-1 with TRBJ2-7; D is uncertain. This CDR3 has 15 amino acids. Germline CDR1 MNHNS, CDR2 SASEGT. Trimming shortened V by 10 bases and J by 4 bases, and 23 bases separated the two germline ends. The CDR3 nucleotides are TGTGCCAACCTAGACCGCTTAGGTCTGGCTTACGAGCAGTACTTC. Its translation is CANLDRLGLAYEQYF.

CDR3 nucleotides: TGTGCCAGCAGCTTACTAGCGATGGAGACCCAGTACTTC. It specifies CASSLLAMETQYF. The gene calls are TRBV6-6 and TRBJ2-5, with 7 bases that match TRBD2. Germline CDR1 is MNHNY and CDR2 is SVGAGI (reference sequence). Unmatched junction bases numbered 6, after V lost 6 bases and J lost 5 bases. The CDR3 is 13 amino acids.

The rearrangement uses TRBV30 and TRBJ2-3, with a tentative D call TRBD1 (5 bases). V was clipped by 4 bases and J by 3 bases, with 17 bases between them. There are 15 residues in the CDR3. Per the germline V gene, CDR1 is GTSNPN and CDR2 is SVGIG (reference sequence). The chain's CDR3 is CAWKGVETYTDTQYF. CDR3 DNA: TGTGCCTGGAAAGGGGTCGAGACTTATACAGATACGCAGTATTTT.

This chain joins TRBV28 and TRBJ1-2, with a possible D match to TRBD1 (5 bases). Germline assignment: CDR1 MDHEN and CDR2 SYDVKM. This CDR3 has 12 residues. The V end lost 8 bases, the J end lost 5 bases, and 12 bases lay between the germline ends. For the CDR3, the DNA is TGTGCCAGCTACTCTGGGGGGTATGGCTACACCTTC. Protein: CASYSGGYGYTF.

The chain carries TRBV30 and TRBJ1-1, with a tentative D call TRBD1 (5 bases). The CDR3 loop spans 13 amino acids. The germline V gene encodes CDR1 GTSNPN and CDR2 SVGIG (reference sequence). Trimming shortened V by 4 bases and J by 2 bases, and 11 bases separated the two germline ends. The DNA of the CDR3 is TGTGCCTGGACCCGACAGCTTAACACTGAAGCTTTCTTT. The encoded protein is CAWTRQLNTEAFF.

This sequence joins TRBV6-5 and TRBJ1-2, with 7 bases aligning to TRBD1. V dropped 7 bases and J dropped 5; count of bases not matched to a gene: 13. The CDR3 runs 15 residues. CDR1 is MNHEY and CDR2 is SVGAGI in the germline V gene. In DNA, the CDR3 is TGTGCCAGCACTGATCGGACAGGTTCTCTTTATGGCTACACCTTC. As protein: CASTDRTGSLYGYTF.